Below, 30 T cell receptor beta chains from the same sample are listed, as sequenced in a study of T cell repertoires in cytomegalovirus infection. The antigens for these receptors are not known. From the reads, TCRdb called clonotypes with MiXCR, one entry per CDR3 protein. The data show some 320,000 distinct CDR3 sequences, 25% to 35% seen once. The sequencing used cultured PBMCs, collected from culture after CMV antigen stimulation. These receptors were obtained from a human donor in good health (CMV status not recorded). Some clones in this sample may be carry-over from other donors' samples.

This chain joins TRBV4-1 and TRBJ2-3; 10 bases map to TRBD2. The CDR3 runs 19 residues. J was trimmed by 1 base and V by 0 bases; bases with no gene match: 10. CDR1 and CDR2 (germline): MGHRA, YSYEKL. The CDR3 sequence is CASSQDHIRTSGRTDTQYF. The CDR3 DNA reads as TGCGCCAGCAGCCAAGATCATATCAGGACTAGCGGACGCACAGATACGCAGTATTTT.

This clonotype turned up a few times. V and J are TRBV4-2 and TRBJ2-3, with a tentative D call TRBD2 (5 bases). The germline CDR1 and CDR2 sequences are LGHNA and YNFKEQ. The CDR3 covers 16 residues. V was pared by 1 base and J by 2 bases, with 13 bases between. In nucleotides, the CDR3 is TGTGCCAGCAGCCAAGGGCGAGGACTCGACACAGATACGCAGTATTTT. This codes for CASSQGRGLDTDTQYF.

This clonotype was seen at least ten times. J is TRBJ2-1 and V is TRBV7-2, with D tentatively TRBD1 (6 bases). Germline V gives CDR1 SGHTA, CDR2 FQGNSA. The CDR3 extends over 13 amino acids. The germline V and J ends were trimmed by 5 bases and 8 bases, with 13 bases remaining between them. The CDR3 sequence is CASSALSGDEQFF. CDR3 nucleotide sequence: TGTGCCAGCAGCGCCCTTTCAGGGGATGAGCAGTTCTTC.

J is TRBJ1-2 and V is TRBV7-9; maybe TRBD1 (6 bases). There are 13 residues in the CDR3. Germline-derived CDR1 and CDR2 are SEHNR and FQNEAQ (reference sequence). Trimming took 5 bases from V and 4 from J, leaving 11 bases between them. The chain's CDR3 is CASSREGGYGYTF. The CDR3 DNA follows: TGTGCCAGCAGCCGGGAGGGGGGCTATGGCTACACCTTC.

The CDR3 DNA reads as TGCGCCAGCAGCCAAGACGGACAGCCCTCCTACGAGCAGTACTTC. Amino acid sequence: CASSQDGQPSYEQYF. The chain uses TRBV4-1 and TRBJ2-7, with D maybe TRBD1 (6 bases). Germline CDR1 is MGHRA and CDR2 is YSYEKL. The CDR3 covers 15 residues. V lost 0 bases to trimming and J lost 0 bases, with 9 bases between them.

The chain couples TRBV2 to TRBJ1-6, with a possible D match to TRBD1 (5 bases). Germline-derived CDR1 and CDR2 are SNHLY and FYNNEI. This CDR3 region has 16 residues. Deletions cut 6 bases from V and 10 bases from J, with 22 bases between. CDR3 sequence reads: CASSSQGRVPGSPLHF. Here the CDR3 DNA reads TGTGCCAGCAGCAGCCAGGGAAGGGTGCCGGGCTCACCCCTCCACTTT.

The chain couples TRBV6-6 to TRBJ1-5; D not certain. Germline V gene data show CDR1 as MNHNY and CDR2 as SVGAGI (reference sequence). This CDR3 spans 17 amino acids. V lost 5 bases and J lost 1, with 18 bases in between. CDR3 nucleotides: TGTGCCAGCAGTCCACCGATAATCAGGTCCAGCAATCAGCCCCAGCATTTT. Protein sequence: CASSPPIIRSSNQPQHF.

This clonotype was seen many times. The J gene is TRBJ2-7, the V gene TRBV4-2; D may match TRBD1 or TRBD2 (5 bases each). The V end was cut by 3 bases, the J end by 2 bases, with 20 bases between. Germline assignment: CDR1 LGHNA and CDR2 YNFKEQ. CDR3 length: 17 amino acids. The chain's CDR3 is CASSQSKGPYHPYEQYF. The CDR3 nucleotides read TGTGCCAGCAGCCAGTCCAAGGGACCGTACCATCCCTACGAGCAGTACTTC.

This chain links TRBV12-3 or TRBV12-4 with TRBJ1-1; perhaps TRBD1 as D (5 bases). This CDR3 contains 13 residues. V was clipped by 6 bases and J by 5 bases, with 13 bases between them. The CDR3 spells CASRRDGGTEAFF. CDR3 DNA: TGTGCCAGCAGACGGGACGGAGGAACTGAAGCTTTCTTT.

This clonotype was picked up a small number of times. This chain links TRBV24-1 with TRBJ2-2, with D unresolved. Germline V gene lookup returns CDR1 KGHDR and CDR2 SFDVKD. V lost 4 bases, J lost 4 bases, and 6 bases lay in between. The CDR3 spans 13 residues. The chain's CDR3 is CATSDSSTGELFF. The CDR3 coding sequence is TGTGCCACCAGTGACTCGAGCACCGGGGAGCTGTTTTTT.

The chain couples TRBV5-1 to TRBJ2-1; tentatively, D is TRBD2 (6 bases). Germline CDR1 reads SGHRS; CDR2 reads YFSETQ. The CDR3 spans 16 residues. Between the trimmed V and J ends, which lost 4 bases and 0 bases, there was a span of 14 bases. The CDR3 reads CASSPTGLTSYNEQFF. The CDR3 DNA reads as TGCGCCAGCAGCCCCACGGGACTCACCTCCTACAATGAGCAGTTCTTC.

The V gene is TRBV7-8, the J gene TRBJ1-4; 7 nucleotides match TRBD1. Germline V gene sequence: CDR1 SGHVS, CDR2 FQNEAQ. The CDR3 is 16 residues long. Trimming cost V 9 bases and J 0 bases; bases outside gene matches: 10. The DNA of the CDR3 is TGTGCCAGTACCCGGGGCAGGGGGTCAACTAATGAAAAACTGTTTTTT. Protein product: CASTRGRGSTNEKLFF.

The chain uses TRBV30 and TRBJ2-7, with 9 positions matching TRBD2. CDR3 length: 15 residues. The germline CDR1 and CDR2 sequences are GTSNPN and SVGIG (reference sequence). J was trimmed by 2 bases and V by 2 bases; bases with no gene match: 7. The CDR3 sequence is CAWSFGLALPYEQYF. CDR3 DNA: TGTGCCTGGAGTTTCGGACTAGCGCTACCCTACGAGCAGTACTTC.

This clonotype was counted a few times. V usage is TRBV25-1 and J usage is TRBJ2-2; 7 bases are shared with TRBD2. The CDR3 runs 16 residues. The junction had 6 bases not matched to a gene; V was cut back by 4 bases and J by 1 base. The germline V gene encodes CDR1 MGHDK and CDR2 SYGVNS. The CDR3 protein is CASSVPSGWNTGELFF. The CDR3 DNA sequence: TGTGCCAGCAGTGTTCCTAGCGGTTGGAACACCGGGGAGCTGTTTTTT.

V and J are TRBV6-5 and TRBJ2-3; 14 bases fit TRBD2. The V and J ends lost 2 bases and 0 bases, in that order; junction bases with no gene match: 4. From germline, CDR1 is MNHEY and CDR2 SVGAGI. This CDR3 has 18 amino acids. Written as DNA, the CDR3 is TGTGCCAGCAGTTACGCCAGACTAGCGGGAGGGAGCACAGATACGCAGTATTTT. Protein sequence: CASSYARLAGGSTDTQYF.

CDR3 region: CASSPGLGSTDTQYF. CDR3 DNA sequence: TGTGCCAGCAGTCCCGGACTAGGAAGCACAGATACGCAGTATTTT. This chain links TRBV6-1 with TRBJ2-3; 7 positions agree with TRBD2. V lost 5 bases and J lost 0; bases outside the gene matches: 5. CDR1 and CDR2 (germline): MNHNS, SASEGT. The CDR3 length is 15 residues.

The chain carries TRBV7-6 and TRBJ2-5; D tentatively fits TRBD1 or TRBD2 (6 bases each). The CDR3 runs 15 residues. Germline-derived CDR1 and CDR2 are SGHVS and FNYEAQ. V dropped 1 base and J dropped 1 base, with 10 bases sitting between them. The CDR3 sequence is CASSLGGAVQETQYF. CDR3 sequence (DNA): TGTGCCAGCAGCTTAGGGGGGGCTGTCCAAGAGACCCAGTACTTC.

This clonotype has more than one count but fewer than ten. The chain recombines TRBV7-6 with TRBJ1-5; D remains unclear. Trimming took 4 bases from V and 6 from J, leaving 16 bases between them. CDR3 length equals 15 residues. Germline V gene lookup returns CDR1 SGHVS and CDR2 FNYEAQ. In DNA, the CDR3 is TGTGCCAGCAGCTCGGACGGAGAGGTGGGTCAGCCCCAGCATTTT. Translated: CASSSDGEVGQPQHF.

This sequence joins TRBV7-3 and TRBJ2-7, with 13 bases fitting TRBD2. J was trimmed by 3 bases and V by 5 bases; bases with no gene match: 4. The CDR3 totals 15 residues. Germline lookup yields CDR1 SGHTA and CDR2 FQGTGA. CDR3 sequence: CASSRLAGGLYEQYF. The DNA of the CDR3 is TGTGCCAGCAGCCGACTAGCGGGAGGTCTCTACGAGCAGTACTTC.

The table lists this clonotype with a few counts. The chain carries TRBV6-6 and TRBJ2-1; no firm D call. The V and J ends lost 0 bases and 6 bases respectively, with 6 bases between them. Germline CDR1 and CDR2: MNHNY and SVGAGI (reference sequence). CDR3 length: 13 residues. The CDR3 spells CASSYSRSNEQFF. CDR3 DNA: TGTGCCAGCAGTTACTCTCGGAGCAATGAGCAGTTCTTC.

This chain joins TRBV28 and TRBJ2-3; D is unclear. There are 15 residues in the CDR3. Germline loops: CDR1 MDHEN, CDR2 SYDVKM. The V end lost 5 bases, the J end lost 4 bases, and 16 bases lay between the germline ends. This chain's CDR3 is CASSRGSEVADTQYF. The CDR3 DNA reads TGTGCCAGCAGTCGAGGAAGTGAAGTTGCAGATACGCAGTATTTT. Full variable domain (rest looked up from reference TRBV28 and TRBJ2-3): DVKVTQSSRYLVKRTGEKVFLECVQDMDHENMFWYRQDPGLGLRLIYFSYDVKMKEKGDIPEGYSVSREKKERFSLILESASTNQTSMYLCASSRGSEVADTQYFGPGTRLTVL.

V and J are TRBV7-8 and TRBJ2-7, with D maybe TRBD1 (6 bases). Trimming took off 5 bases at V and 3 bases at J, with 14 bases between the two ends. The CDR3 has 14 amino acids. Germline CDR1 reads SGHVS; CDR2 reads FQNEAQ. The CDR3 reads CASSLGRDNYEQYF. Written as DNA, the CDR3 is TGTGCCAGCAGCCTCGGCCGGGACAACTACGAGCAGTACTTC.

This clonotype was detected a few times. The chain carries TRBV25-1 and TRBJ2-7; 9 bases align to TRBD1. The germline gives CDR1 MGHDK, CDR2 SYGVNS. Unmatched junction bases numbered 12, after V lost 1 base and J lost 8 bases. The CDR3 has 16 amino acids. The CDR3 loop is CASSELIGTGSSKQYF. The DNA of the CDR3 is TGTGCCAGCAGTGAATTAATTGGGACAGGGTCCTCAAAGCAGTACTTC.

This clonotype was detected a few times. The V and J genes are TRBV2 and TRBJ2-6, with 8 bases fitting TRBD1. This CDR3 is built from 18 residues. J gave up 1 base and V 7 bases, and 12 bases lay outside the gene matches. Germline V lookup: CDR1 SNHLY, CDR2 FYNNEI. DNA for the CDR3: TGTGCCAGCATCGTTCCGGGACAGGAATTTTCTGGGGCCAACGTCCTGACTTTC. The encoded protein is CASIVPGQEFSGANVLTF.

The chain joins TRBV12-3 or TRBV12-4 to TRBJ1-1; D is unresolved. CDR3 length: 14 amino acids. V was cut by 6 bases and J by 0 bases, with 11 bases left in between. The CDR3 is CASSPSMLNTEAFF. The DNA of the CDR3 is TGTGCCAGCAGCCCAAGCATGCTGAACACTGAAGCTTTCTTT.

V usage is TRBV19 and J usage is TRBJ1-3, with D hard to call. The CDR3 consists of 16 residues. Trimming shortened V by 3 bases and J by 0 bases, and 12 bases separated the two germline ends. Germline CDR1 and CDR2: LNHDA and SQIVND (reference sequence). CDR3 protein: CASSIVDRSSGNTIYF. The DNA of the CDR3 is TGTGCCAGTAGTATCGTGGACCGAAGCTCTGGAAACACCATATATTTT.

This clonotype was detected only a few times. This chain links TRBV7-2 with TRBJ2-3; 9 bases are a match to TRBD2. Germline trimming cut 0 bases from V and 4 bases from J; bases unmatched to any gene: 8. Per the germline V gene, CDR1 is SGHTA and CDR2 is FQGNSA. This CDR3 has 17 amino acids. CDR3: CASSLARAGGAPDTQYF. The CDR3 region has the DNA TGTGCCAGCAGCTTAGCGCGGGCGGGGGGGGCCCCAGATACGCAGTATTTT.

The CDR3 DNA follows: TGTGCCAGCAGCTTATTGGACAGGGGGGGGTTCAATGAGCAGTTCTTC. It encodes CASSLLDRGGFNEQFF. The V call is TRBV7-8, the J call TRBJ2-1, with TRBD1 matching over 10 bases. Trimming removed 2 bases from V and 6 bases from J; junction bases left unmatched: 7. Germline values: CDR1 SGHVS, CDR2 FQNEAQ. The CDR3 loop spans 16 amino acids.

The chain carries TRBV6-8 and TRBJ1-1; D call uncertain. V was clipped by 2 bases and J by 0 bases, with 19 bases between them. CDR3 length: 18 amino acids. The germline V gene encodes CDR1 MNHGY and CDR2 SAAAGT. The CDR3 loop reads CASSYAVRAQCMNTEAFF. The CDR3 nucleotides are TGTGCCAGCAGTTACGCGGTCCGGGCTCAGTGCATGAACACTGAAGCTTTCTTT.

This clonotype was counted only a few times. V and J are TRBV12-3 or TRBV12-4 and TRBJ2-7; 7 nucleotides match TRBD1. The CDR3 covers 14 residues. J lost 2 bases, V lost 2 bases, and 3 bases had no gene match. The CDR3, as DNA: TGTGCCAGCAGTTTATGGGACAGAGCCTACGAGCAGTACTTC. It specifies CASSLWDRAYEQYF.